This T cell receptor beta chain was recorded in a study of sequential checkpoint blockade in melanoma. Assay used: immunoSEQ multiplex PCR; TCRdb lists only in-frame clones, some missing. The sample includes approximately 10,000 clones, about 78% of them seen just once. The treatment denotes: randomized to nivolumab then ipilimumab (arm A) or the reverse (arm B). Live CD3+CD8+ CD19− CD56− cells were sorted from PBMCs. This clonotype originated in a human donor with melanoma. The specimen was CD8+ T cells sorted from blood (inferred from file names), collected from a patient given nivolumab and ipilimumab in sequence.

The CDR3 sequence: CASSSGSPYEQYF. The CDR3 DNA follows: TGTGCCAGCAGTTCAGGGTCCCCCTACGAGCAGTACTTC. The chain uses TRBV27 and TRBJ2-7, with D maybe TRBD1 (5 bases). Germline values: CDR1 MNHEY, CDR2 SMNVEV (reference sequence). V shed 4 bases and J shed 2 bases, with 9 bases lying between them. This CDR3 has 13 residues.